This is a list of T cell receptor beta chains from one sample in a study of T cell responses to AZD1222 COVID-19 vaccine. The assay was immunoSEQ multiplex PCR, and TCRdb's table has in-frame clones only and misses some. The profile shows some 180,000 clones, over 80% of them singletons. Sequences were derived from peripheral blood, sampled 28 days after the second dose of the MenACWY control vaccine. Every receptor here comes from an adult who received the MenACWY meningococcal vaccine as a control. CDR3s include the opening cysteine and the closing phenylalanine or tryptophan. A D gene is named only where the DNA matches it firmly. Rows may omit the clone size; those that give it use once, few, many or a size class.

v_call: TRBV28; d_call: TRBD1; clone_size: NA; j_call: TRBJ2-7; cdr3_aa: CASSAPGTGMYEQYF; cdr3_nt: TGTGCCAGCAGTGCACCCGGGACAGGGATGTACGAGCAGTACTTC
v_call: TRBV3-1/TRBV3-2; d_call: TRBD2; clone_size: NA; j_call: TRBJ2-3; cdr3_aa: CASSQVSGGAGDTQYF; cdr3_nt: TGTGCCAGCAGCCAAGTGTCCGGGGGGGCAGGAGATACGCAGTATTTT
v_call: TRBV5-1; d_call: NA; clone_size: NA; j_call: TRBJ1-1; cdr3_aa: CASSRESNTEAFF; cdr3_nt: TGCGCCAGCTCGAGGGAATCGAACACTGAAGCTTTCTTT
v_call: TRBV6-5; d_call: NA; clone_size: NA; j_call: TRBJ1-5; cdr3_aa: CASSRGNQPQHF; cdr3_nt: TGTGCCAGCAGTAGGGGCAATCAGCCCCAGCATTTT
v_call: TRBV28; d_call: NA; clone_size: NA; j_call: TRBJ1-2; cdr3_aa: CASSLSGAEGYTF; cdr3_nt: TGTGCCAGCAGTTTATCGGGGGCAGAAGGCTACACCTTC
v_call: TRBV7-8; d_call: NA; clone_size: NA; j_call: TRBJ2-2; cdr3_aa: CASSLTEGASTRNTGELFF; cdr3_nt: TGTGCCAGCAGCCTAACTGAAGGGGCCTCAACCAGGAACACCGGGGAGCTGTTTTTT
v_call: TRBV29-1; d_call: NA; clone_size: NA; j_call: TRBJ1-2; cdr3_aa: CSVHTNYGYTF; cdr3_nt: TGCAGCGTTCACACAAACTATGGCTACACCTTC
v_call: TRBV5-6; d_call: NA; clone_size: NA; j_call: TRBJ1-6; cdr3_aa: CASSLARDNSPLHF; cdr3_nt: TGTGCCAGCAGCTTGGCCAGAGATAATTCACCCCTCCACTTT
v_call: TRBV28; d_call: NA; clone_size: NA; j_call: TRBJ1-5; cdr3_aa: CASSSRQGSQPQHF; cdr3_nt: TGTGCCAGCAGTTCTCGGCAGGGGAGTCAGCCCCAGCATTTT
v_call: TRBV2; d_call: NA; clone_size: NA; j_call: TRBJ1-2; cdr3_aa: CASSRDNYGYTF; cdr3_nt: TGTGCCAGCTCTAGGGATAACTATGGCTACACCTTC
v_call: TRBV7-9; d_call: NA; clone_size: NA; j_call: TRBJ2-7; cdr3_aa: CASSLDAGDYEQYF; cdr3_nt: TGTGCCAGCAGCTTAGACGCAGGAGACTACGAGCAGTACTTC
v_call: TRBV29-1; d_call: NA; clone_size: once; j_call: TRBJ1-2; cdr3_aa: CSVEGLHGYTF; cdr3_nt: TGCAGCGTGGAAGGACTTCATGGCTACACCTTC
v_call: TRBV6-6; d_call: NA; clone_size: NA; j_call: TRBJ1-2; cdr3_aa: CASSYGQTGYTF; cdr3_nt: TGTGCCAGCAGTTACGGGCAGACCGGCTACACCTTC
v_call: TRBV28; d_call: TRBD1; clone_size: once; j_call: TRBJ1-2; cdr3_aa: CASRPTGTQANYGYTF; cdr3_nt: TGTGCCAGCAGACCGACAGGGACCCAAGCTAACTATGGCTACACCTTC
v_call: TRBV6-2/TRBV6-3; d_call: NA; clone_size: once; j_call: TRBJ1-2; cdr3_aa: CASSTGTPRDGYTF; cdr3_nt: TGTGCCAGCAGTACCGGGACACCACGGGATGGCTACACCTTC
v_call: TRBV7-2; d_call: NA; clone_size: once; j_call: TRBJ2-5; cdr3_aa: CASSFWGQRGTQYF; cdr3_nt: TGTGCCAGCAGCTTTTGGGGTCAACGGGGGACCCAGTACTTC
v_call: TRBV18; d_call: TRBD1; clone_size: NA; j_call: TRBJ1-4; cdr3_aa: CASSPRTGQEKLFF; cdr3_nt: TGTGCCAGCTCACCCAGGACAGGGCAGGAAAAACTGTTTTTT
v_call: TRBV6-5; d_call: TRBD1; clone_size: NA; j_call: TRBJ2-2; cdr3_aa: CASSPTGEGGELFF; cdr3_nt: TGTGCCAGCAGTCCGACAGGGGAAGGCGGGGAGCTGTTTTTT
v_call: TRBV4-3; d_call: NA; clone_size: NA; j_call: TRBJ2-3; cdr3_aa: CASSLHPLGVELRGGRTDTQYF; cdr3_nt: TGCGCCAGCAGCCTGCACCCACTCGGGGTTGAATTAAGGGGGGGGCGCACAGATACGCAGTATTTT
v_call: TRBV9; d_call: NA; clone_size: NA; j_call: TRBJ1-2; cdr3_aa: CASSTTGGRQYGYTF; cdr3_nt: TGTGCCAGCAGCACAACAGGAGGGAGACAATATGGCTACACCTTC
v_call: TRBV12-3/TRBV12-4; d_call: NA; clone_size: NA; j_call: TRBJ2-7; cdr3_aa: CASSLDGYYEQYF; cdr3_nt: TGTGCCAGCAGTTTAGATGGATACTACGAGCAGTACTTC
v_call: TRBV30; d_call: NA; clone_size: NA; j_call: TRBJ2-3; cdr3_aa: CAWSLGRDTQYF; cdr3_nt: TGTGCCTGGAGTCTGGGGCGGGATACGCAGTATTTT
v_call: TRBV5-4; d_call: NA; clone_size: NA; j_call: TRBJ2-7; cdr3_aa: CASSQDRIGFYEQYF; cdr3_nt: TGTGCCAGCAGCCAAGACAGGATCGGGTTTTACGAGCAGTACTTC
v_call: TRBV19; d_call: NA; clone_size: NA; j_call: TRBJ2-7; cdr3_aa: CASSMTVGPDYEQYF; cdr3_nt: TGTGCCAGTAGTATGACTGTCGGACCCGACTACGAGCAGTACTTC
v_call: TRBV28; d_call: NA; clone_size: NA; j_call: TRBJ2-1; cdr3_aa: CASSGRAAYYNEQFF; cdr3_nt: TGTGCCAGCAGTGGTAGGGCGGCTTACTACAATGAGCAGTTCTTC
v_call: TRBV7-2; d_call: TRBD1; clone_size: NA; j_call: TRBJ1-1; cdr3_aa: CASSQWTGKASTEAFF; cdr3_nt: TGTGCCAGCAGTCAGTGGACAGGGAAGGCGAGCACTGAAGCTTTCTTT
v_call: TRBV3-1/TRBV3-2; d_call: NA; clone_size: NA; j_call: TRBJ1-2; cdr3_aa: CASSPPTAGHGYTF; cdr3_nt: TGTGCCAGCAGCCCCCCAACGGCAGGGCATGGCTACACCTTC
v_call: TRBV28; d_call: TRBD1; clone_size: once; j_call: TRBJ1-2; cdr3_aa: CASSLPTGDNYGYTF; cdr3_nt: TGTGCCAGCAGTTTACCGACAGGGGATAACTATGGCTACACCTTC
v_call: TRBV4-2; d_call: NA; clone_size: NA; j_call: TRBJ1-2; cdr3_aa: CASSQGREGYTF; cdr3_nt: TGTGCCAGCAGCCAAGGCAGGGAGGGCTACACCTTC